The clone carrying this T cell receptor (beta chain) was detected only a few times. Its antigen is currently unknown. CDR1 is LNHDA, CDR2 SQIVND, per germline (reference sequence). The CDR3 is made up of 15 amino acids. V lost 4 bases and J lost 3, with 15 bases in between. These data are taken from a study of T cell repertoires in cytomegalovirus infection. Study-wide background: Well-studied HLA-B-restricted CMV epitopes were used in the study alongside recently identified HLA-C-restricted ones. Indicated by public TCR beta signatures were CMV infection and matching HLA type. General study findings and limits: CMV-specific TCR beta clonotypes restricted by HLA-C dominated the ex vivo response. Carriers of CMV and the relevant HLA type were discriminated by public TCR beta frequency.

TCRdb fed the reads into MiXCR, producing one record per CDR3 protein. The sample lists 550,000 to 850,000 distinct CDR3 sequences; roughly 36% were seen once. This receptor was identified in a human donor in good health (CMV status not recorded). Some clones in this sample may be carry-over from other donors' samples. This specimen was cultured PBMCs, taken from culture after CMV antigen stimulation. The chain uses TRBV19 and TRBJ1-1; D not resolved. CDR3 DNA sequence: TGTGCCAGTAGTAGGAGGACGGGAGTTTACACTGAAGCTTTCTTT. Translating gives CASSRRTGVYTEAFF. Supplemented by reference TRBV19 and TRBJ1-1, the full variable domain reads DGGITQSPKYLFRKEGQNVTLSCEQNLNHDAMYWYRQDPGQGLRLIYYSQIVNDFQKGDIAEGYSVSREKKESFPLTVTSAQKNPTAFYLCASSRRTGVYTEAFFGQGTRLTVV.